This TCR beta chain appears in the sequencing data of a study of CD8+CD57+ T cells in acquired aplastic anemia. Across the study: Approximately 10 million reads, on average, were obtained for CD4+ cells from healthy donors. Regarding the study as a whole: Between the patient and control groups, CD8+ Simpson's diversity did not differ significantly. In common between the patients and the controls were around 29 CD8+ CDR3 sequences.

This CDR3 region has 14 residues. The germline V gene has CDR1 SSHAT and CDR2 FNYEAQ (reference sequence). Trimming removed 5 bases from V and 13 bases from J; junction bases left unmatched: 15. Genomic DNA, serving as template, underwent TCR beta VDJ and CDR3 profiling. Via MiXCR, TCRdb re-called the reads, giving one row per CDR3 protein. The data contain hundreds of thousands of distinct CDR3 sequences, 60% to 80% of them singletons. On this clonotype: The target antigen is unknown.

Sequencing used sorted CD4+, CD8+, or CD8+CD57+ T cells (not recorded which) from PBMCs. The receptor comes from a human donor in good health, serving as a control. This rearrangement joins TRBV7-7 to TRBJ2-7, with 9 bases identical to TRBD2. DNA for the CDR3: TGTGCCAGCAGCATGAGACTAGCGGTGGGGCCCTCCTACTTC. It is translated as CASSMRLAVGPSYF.